These T cell receptor beta chains were read from a single sample in a study of breast tumors, draining lymph nodes, adjacent tissues. From the multiplex PCR reads, TCRdb called clonotypes with MiXCR, one entry per CDR3 protein. The repertoire holds over 200,000 distinct CDR3 sequences, with approximately 29% as singletons. Sequenced material: axillary lymph node tissue. These receptors originate from a female donor with breast cancer. Some clones in this sample may be carry-over from other donors' samples. Each CDR3 is given without its conserved first and last residue.

>TRBV10-3|TRBJ1-1|12
AISQQGMNTEAF
>TRBV6-4|TRBJ1-5|11
ASRPSRNQPQH
>TRBV5-6|TRBJ1-1|13
ASSLVGRPGTEAF
>TRBV7-2|TRBJ1-3|9
ASSLLDTIY
>TRBV5-1|TRBJ2-2|15
ASSQDVGEVDTGELF
>TRBV18|TRBJ2-5|12
ASSRTSGQETQY
>TRBV24-1|TRBJ2-7|15
ATSGLAGVMSSYEQY
>TRBV5-4|TRBJ2-7|11
ASSLSAGLEQY
>TRBV19|TRBJ1-2|10
ASTLPGGTEA
>TRBV5-5|TRBJ1-4|12
ASRPGTANEKLF
>TRBV24-1|TRBJ2-5|11
ATSDFFGVFHY
>TRBV6-6|TRBJ2-1|10
ASTRTEGEQF
>TRBV18|TRBJ1-4|12
ASSQTGADEKLF
>TRBV19|TRBJ1-6|14
ASSRQERTYNSPLH
>TRBV9|TRBJ2-5|12
ASSVGTVQETQS
>TRBV6-4|TRBJ2-3|13
ASSDSRQGADTQY
>TRBV7-9|TRBJ1-2|12
ASSLAPGFYGYT
>TRBV6-1|TRBJ1-2|12
ASSDNVGNYGYT
>TRBV19|TRBJ2-3|13
ASSRGGGYTDTQY
>TRBV29-1|TRBJ2-5|9
SQVRQETQY
>TRBV6-1|TRBJ2-7|12
ASSEGRGTYEQY
>TRBV9|TRBJ2-3|14
ASSVGVTSSTDTQY
>TRBV12-5|TRBJ2-1|11
ATLAGGPYEQF
>TRBV13|TRBJ2-7|12
ASSFQGSSYEQY
>TRBV5-1|TRBJ1-1|13
ASRREGDADTEAF
>TRBV6-2/TRBV6-3|TRBJ1-5|10
ASRHSNQPQH
>TRBV6-5|TRBJ2-7|13
ASSYSADPSYEQY
>TRBV2|TRBJ2-2|13
ASRPQGRNTGELF
>TRBV7-2|TRBJ2-7|11
ASRWAGEGEQY
>TRBV7-8|TRBJ2-7|11
ASSPTNSYEQY
>TRBV12-3/TRBV12-4|TRBJ2-3|10
ASSLGVDTQY
>TRBV4-2|TRBJ2-5|12
ASSQGTGAETQY
>TRBV24-1|TRBJ2-5|13
ATAGGLASAETQY
>TRBV20-1|TRBJ2-2|18
SARGGRKEPGQGATGELF
>TRBV19|TRBJ1-1|13
ASSTPLLGNTEAF
>TRBV11-3|TRBJ2-7|10
ASSSLGYEQY
>TRBV7-9|TRBJ1-1|16
ASSLAGRGQTVNTEAF
>TRBV9|TRBJ2-1|14
ASSATSGRAGNEQF
>TRBV29-1|TRBJ2-1|15
SVGEGFGGLDRDEQF
>TRBV15|TRBJ1-6|11
ATRQGGNSPLH
>TRBV9|TRBJ2-1|12
ASSPQGGKNEQF
>TRBV19|TRBJ2-1|13
ASSRDAGIDNEQF
>TRBV24-1|TRBJ2-7|13
ATSDTTGNAYEQY
>TRBV6-1|TRBJ1-1|13
ASSEAVGGQAEAF
>TRBV2|TRBJ1-2|13
ASSEGQAVSYGYT
>TRBV12-3/TRBV12-4|TRBJ2-7|13
ASSLVLAGGYEQY
>TRBV13|TRBJ1-4|17
ASSPGGRDGSVVWEKLF
>TRBV29-1|TRBJ1-3|11
SVPSGSGNTIY
>TRBV7-9|TRBJ2-7|12
ASIKTSGAFEQY
>TRBV7-2|TRBJ2-7|11
ASSREVSYEQY
>TRBV6-4|TRBJ1-6|16
ASSHSTGGGPYNSPLH
>TRBV5-8|TRBJ1-6|10
ASSLRGSPLH
>TRBV6-6|TRBJ1-2|12
ASSRGTGDLGYT